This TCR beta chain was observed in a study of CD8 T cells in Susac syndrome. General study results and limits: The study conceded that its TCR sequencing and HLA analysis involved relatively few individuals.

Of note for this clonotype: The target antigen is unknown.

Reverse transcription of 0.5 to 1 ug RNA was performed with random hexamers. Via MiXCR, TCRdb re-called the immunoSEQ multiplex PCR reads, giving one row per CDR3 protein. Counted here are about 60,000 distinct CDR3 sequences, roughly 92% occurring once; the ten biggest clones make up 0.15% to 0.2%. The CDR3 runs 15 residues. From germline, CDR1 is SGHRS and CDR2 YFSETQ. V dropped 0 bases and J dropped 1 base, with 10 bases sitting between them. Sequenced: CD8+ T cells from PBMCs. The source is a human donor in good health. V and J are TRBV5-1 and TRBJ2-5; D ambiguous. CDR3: CASSLAPWLQETQYF. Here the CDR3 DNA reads TGCGCCAGCAGCTTGGCCCCCTGGCTCCAAGAGACCCAGTACTTC. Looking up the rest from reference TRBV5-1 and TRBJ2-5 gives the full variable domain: KAGVTQTPRYLIKTRGQQVTLSCSPISGHRSVSWYQQTPGQGLQFLFEYFSETQRNKGNFPGRFSGRQFSNSRSEMNVSTLELGDSALYLCASSLAPWLQETQYFGPGTRLLVL.